This record looks at one T cell receptor beta chain sequence and its context. The sort gate was single viable CD3+CD4+CD8-CD45RO+ cells for memory CD4+ T cells. This CDR3 contains 14 residues. The V end lost 1 base, the J end lost 6 bases, and 10 bases lay between the germline ends. Germline loops: CDR1 SGHTA, CDR2 FQGNSA. The record originates from a study of memory CD4+ T cells and cytomegalovirus serostatus. Assay used: immunoSEQ multiplex PCR; TCRdb lists only in-frame clones, some missing. The sample records about 82,000 clones, 80% being singletons. Sequenced material: memory CD4+ T cells from blood. The TCR comes from an adult in good health and CMV-seronegative. V is TRBV7-2 and J is TRBJ1-5; TRBD1 is a possible D gene (5 bases). The CDR3 loop is CASSLDKGSQPQHF. Here the CDR3 DNA reads TGTGCCAGCAGCTTAGACAAGGGGAGTCAGCCCCAGCATTTT.